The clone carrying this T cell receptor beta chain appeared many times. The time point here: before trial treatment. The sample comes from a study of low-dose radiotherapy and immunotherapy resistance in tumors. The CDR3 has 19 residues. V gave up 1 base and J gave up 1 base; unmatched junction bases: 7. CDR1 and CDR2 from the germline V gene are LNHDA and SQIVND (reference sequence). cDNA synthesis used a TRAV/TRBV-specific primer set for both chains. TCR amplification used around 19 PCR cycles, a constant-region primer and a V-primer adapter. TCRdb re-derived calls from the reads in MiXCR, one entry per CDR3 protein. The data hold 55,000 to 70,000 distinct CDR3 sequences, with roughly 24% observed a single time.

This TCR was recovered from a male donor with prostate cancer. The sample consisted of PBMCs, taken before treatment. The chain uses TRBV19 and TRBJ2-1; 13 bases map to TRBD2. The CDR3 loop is CASSIGRLAGGASYNEQFF. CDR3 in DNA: TGTGCCAGTAGTATAGGTAGACTAGCGGGAGGTGCTTCCTACAATGAGCAGTTCTTC.